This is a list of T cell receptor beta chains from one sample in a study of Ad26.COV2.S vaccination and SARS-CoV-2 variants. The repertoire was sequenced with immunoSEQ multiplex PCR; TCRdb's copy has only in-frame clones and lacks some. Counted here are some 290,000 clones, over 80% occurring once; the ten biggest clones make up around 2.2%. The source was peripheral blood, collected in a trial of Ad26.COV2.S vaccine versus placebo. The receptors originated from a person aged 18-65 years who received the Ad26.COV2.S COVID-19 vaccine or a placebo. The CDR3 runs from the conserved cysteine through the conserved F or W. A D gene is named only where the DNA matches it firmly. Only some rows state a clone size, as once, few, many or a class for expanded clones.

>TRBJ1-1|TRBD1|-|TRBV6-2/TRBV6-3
TGTGCCAGCAGTCATCTACAGGGGCTGGACACTGAAGCTTTCTTT
CASSHLQGLDTEAFF
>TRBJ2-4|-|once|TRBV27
TGTGCCAGCAGTTTAAGGGATACTGGGGACATTCAGTACTTC
CASSLRDTGDIQYF
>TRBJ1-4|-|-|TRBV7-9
TGTGCCAGCAGCTTAGTGGGGGCGGAGGAAAAACTGTTTTTT
CASSLVGAEEKLFF
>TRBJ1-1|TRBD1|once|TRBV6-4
TGTGCCAGCAGTCCGACCTTACAGGGGTCTGAAGCTTTCTTT
CASSPTLQGSEAFF
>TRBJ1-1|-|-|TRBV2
TGTGCCAGCAGCGTATACACCACTGAAGCTTTCTTT
CASSVYTTEAFF
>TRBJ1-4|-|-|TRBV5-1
TGCGCCGCAACGATGGAGGGGAATGAAAAACTGTTTTTT
CAATMEGNEKLFF
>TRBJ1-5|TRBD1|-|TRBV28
TGTGCCAGCAGCATGGACAGGGGCCTTAATCAGCCCCAGCATTTT
CASSMDRGLNQPQHF
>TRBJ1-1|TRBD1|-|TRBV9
TGTGCCAGCAGCGCCGCCCCAGGGGGCACTGAAGCTTTCTTT
CASSAAPGGTEAFF
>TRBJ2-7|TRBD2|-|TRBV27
TGTGCCAGCAGTGAGACCGGGACTAGTGGATCCGAGCAGTACTTC
CASSETGTSGSEQYF
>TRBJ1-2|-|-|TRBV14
TGTGCCAGCAGCCAAGACGGTGGGCGTTACTATGGCTACACCTTC
CASSQDGGRYYGYTF
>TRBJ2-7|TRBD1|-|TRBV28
TGTGCCAGCAGCAGGGACAGCTACGAGCAGTACTTC
CASSRDSYEQYF
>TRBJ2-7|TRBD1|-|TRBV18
TGTGCCAGCTCAACGACAGGGGGCTCCTCCTACGAGCAGTACTTC
CASSTTGGSSYEQYF
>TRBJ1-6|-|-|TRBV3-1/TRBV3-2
TGTGCCAGCAGCCCCCACTCAGGGTCGGGTTCACCCCTCCACTTT
CASSPHSGSGSPLHF
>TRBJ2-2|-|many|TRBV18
TGTGCCAGCTCACATCGAGACAGCGGGGAGCTGTTTTTT
CASSHRDSGELFF
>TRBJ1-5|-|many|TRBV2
TGTGCCAGCAGTGAACAGCTCAATCAGCCCCAGCATTTT
CASSEQLNQPQHF
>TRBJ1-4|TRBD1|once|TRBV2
TGTGCCAGCAGGGACAGGGAGGAAAAACTGTTTTTT
CASRDREEKLFF
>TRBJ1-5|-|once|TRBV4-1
TGCGCCAGCAGCCAAGGGGTCGGGGGGGCAGGTGGACAGCCCCAGCATTTT
CASSQGVGGAGGQPQHF
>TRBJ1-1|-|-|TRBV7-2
TGTGCCAGCGGCAGGATTGGACAGACGAACACTGAAGCTTTCTTT
CASGRIGQTNTEAFF
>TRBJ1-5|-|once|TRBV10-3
TGTGCCACCCAACCTGCCAAACATAGCAATCAGCCCCAGCATTTT
CATQPAKHSNQPQHF
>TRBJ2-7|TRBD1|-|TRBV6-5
TGTGCCACCACACAGGGGGGCGAGCAGTACTTC
CATTQGGEQYF
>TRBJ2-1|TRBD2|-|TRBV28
TGTGCCAGCAGTTTAACTAGCGGGGGGGCGTCTGCTAATGAGCAGTTCTTC
CASSLTSGGASANEQFF
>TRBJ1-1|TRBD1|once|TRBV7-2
TGTGCCAGCAGCACGTACCCACCGGACAGGGGGCGGTGGACTGAAGCTTTCTTT
CASSTYPPDRGRWTEAFF
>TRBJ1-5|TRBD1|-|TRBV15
TGTGCCACCAGCAGGGTCAGGGGGTTAGACAATCAGCCCCAGCATTTT
CATSRVRGLDNQPQHF